This entry lists 2 T cell receptor beta chains sequenced from one sample in a study of CD8+CD57+ T cells in acquired aplastic anemia. Patients selected for sequencing had displayed CD8+CD57+ cell expansion by flow cytometry. Genomic DNA served as template for TCR beta VDJ and CDR3 profiling. TCRdb redid the calling of the reads with MiXCR, one entry per CDR3 protein. The profile shows 210,000 or so distinct CDR3 sequences, around 49% of them singletons. The specimen was sorted CD4+, CD8+, or CD8+CD57+ T cells (not recorded which) from PBMCs. The receptors derive from a human donor with aplastic anemia.

This clonotype was detected many times. The chain couples TRBV10-1 to TRBJ1-3; no clear D gene. V lost 2 bases to trimming and J lost 2 bases, with 10 bases between them. Germline V gives CDR1 WNHNN, CDR2 SYGVQD (reference sequence). This CDR3 is built from 15 residues. The CDR3 loop is CASSETGNTGNTIYF. Here the CDR3 DNA reads TGCGCCAGCAGTGAGACGGGAAACACTGGAAACACCATATATTTT.

This clonotype appeared many times. J is TRBJ2-6 and V is TRBV20-1; weak D call: TRBD2 (7 bases). This CDR3 region has 14 residues. From germline, CDR1 is DFQATT and CDR2 SNEGSKA (reference sequence). Trimming shortened V by 6 bases and J by 2 bases, and 11 bases separated the two germline ends. The CDR3 region has the DNA TGCAGTGCAAGGGAGGGGGCTGGGGCCAACGTCCTGACTTTC. This codes for CSAREGAGANVLTF.